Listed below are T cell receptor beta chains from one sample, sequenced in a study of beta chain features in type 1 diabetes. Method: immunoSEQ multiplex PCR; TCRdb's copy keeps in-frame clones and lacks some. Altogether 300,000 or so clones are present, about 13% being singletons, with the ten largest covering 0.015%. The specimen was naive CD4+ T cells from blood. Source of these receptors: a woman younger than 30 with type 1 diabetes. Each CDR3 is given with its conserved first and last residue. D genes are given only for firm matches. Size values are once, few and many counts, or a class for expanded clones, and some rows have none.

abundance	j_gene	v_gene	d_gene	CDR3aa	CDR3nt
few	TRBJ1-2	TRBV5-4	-	CASSSTGQRGGYTF	TGTGCCAGCAGTTCTACAGGGCAGCGGGGTGGCTACACCTTC
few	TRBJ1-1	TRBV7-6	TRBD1	CASSKTTGATEAFF	TGTGCCAGCAGCAAAACCACAGGGGCCACTGAAGCTTTCTTT
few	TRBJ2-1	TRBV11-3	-	CASSLDLGSTTFYNEQFF	TGTGCCAGCAGCTTAGATTTGGGCTCCACGACGTTCTACAATGAGCAGTTCTTC
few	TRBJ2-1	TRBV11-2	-	CASSPSGLRNEQFF	TGTGCCAGCAGCCCGTCAGGCCTCCGGAATGAGCAGTTCTTC
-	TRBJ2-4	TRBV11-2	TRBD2	CASSRQAGGKNIQYF	TGTGCCAGCAGCCGACAAGCGGGAGGTAAAAACATTCAGTACTTC
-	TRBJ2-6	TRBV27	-	CATGLKQGRANVLTF	TGTGCCACCGGTCTAAAACAGGGAAGGGCCAACGTCCTGACTTTC
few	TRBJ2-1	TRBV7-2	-	CASSLRISGFLTEQFF	TGTGCCAGCAGCTTACGAATCTCGGGGTTTTTGACTGAGCAGTTCTTC
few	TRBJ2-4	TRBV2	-	CASSRVVAKNIQYF	TGTGCCAGCTCCCGGGTCGTCGCCAAAAACATTCAGTACTTC
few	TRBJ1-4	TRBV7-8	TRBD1	CASSRDREIEKLFF	TGTGCCAGCAGCCGGGACAGGGAGATTGAAAAACTGTTTTTT
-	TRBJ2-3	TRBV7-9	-	CASSLSQGSDTQYF	TGTGCCAGCAGCTTAAGTCAGGGTTCAGATACGCAGTATTTT
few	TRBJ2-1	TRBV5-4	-	CASSAGAGTYNEQFF	TGTGCCAGCTCGGCTGGGGCGGGGACCTACAATGAGCAGTTCTTC
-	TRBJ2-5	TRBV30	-	CAWSVIGGLETQYF	TGTGCCTGGAGTGTAATCGGGGGTTTGGAGACCCAGTACTTC
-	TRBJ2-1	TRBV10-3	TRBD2	CAIRRLAGGIDEQFF	TGTGCCATCAGACGACTAGCGGGAGGTATAGATGAGCAGTTCTTC
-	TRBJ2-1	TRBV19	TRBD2	CATRTSGRGYNEQFF	TGTGCCACTAGGACTAGCGGGAGGGGGTACAATGAGCAGTTCTTC
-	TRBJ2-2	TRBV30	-	CAGLAAGTGELFF	TGTGCCGGATTAGCGGCGGGGACCGGGGAGCTGTTTTTT
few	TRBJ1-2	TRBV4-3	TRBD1	CASSHSRTGNGYTF	TGCGCCAGCAGCCATTCCCGGACAGGGAATGGCTACACCTTC
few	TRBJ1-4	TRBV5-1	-	CASSVSAANEKLFF	TGCGCCAGCAGCGTCTCCGCAGCTAATGAAAAACTGTTTTTT
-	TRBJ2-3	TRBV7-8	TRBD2	CASSSGLAGLVGTDTQYF	TGTGCCAGCAGCTCGGGACTAGCGGGACTAGTCGGCACAGATACGCAGTATTTT
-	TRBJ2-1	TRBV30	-	CAWSAYNEQFF	TGTGCCTGGAGTGCGTACAATGAGCAGTTCTTC
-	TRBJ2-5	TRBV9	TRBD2	CASSAGVAGGETQYF	TGTGCCAGCAGCGCAGGGGTAGCGGGAGGGGAGACCCAGTACTTC
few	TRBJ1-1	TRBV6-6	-	CASSAPGGTEAFF	TGTGCCAGCAGTGCTCCCGGGGGCACTGAAGCTTTCTTT
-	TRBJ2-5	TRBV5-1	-	CASSFGQETQYF	TGCGCCAGCAGCTTCGGCCAAGAGACCCAGTACTTC
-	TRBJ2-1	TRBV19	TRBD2	CASSTGTSFVNEQFF	TGTGCCAGTAGTACCGGGACTAGTTTCGTGAATGAGCAGTTCTTC
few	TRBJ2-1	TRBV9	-	CASSVGGSDSNEQFF	TGTGCCAGCAGCGTAGGCGGTAGCGATAGCAATGAGCAGTTCTTC
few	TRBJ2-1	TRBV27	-	CASQLLTSNEQFF	TGTGCCAGCCAACTTCTGACTAGCAATGAGCAGTTCTTC
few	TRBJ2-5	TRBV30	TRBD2	CAWMGGLAGRETQYF	TGTGCCTGGATGGGGGGACTAGCGGGGCGAGAGACCCAGTACTTC
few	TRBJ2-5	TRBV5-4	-	CASSPFNRDQETQYF	TGTGCCAGCAGCCCTTTTAACAGGGATCAAGAGACCCAGTACTTC
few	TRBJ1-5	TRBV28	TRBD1	CASSFRQGALDQPQHF	TGTGCCAGCAGTTTCCGGCAGGGGGCCTTGGATCAGCCCCAGCATTTT
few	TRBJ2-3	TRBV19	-	CASSTQGRDTDTQYF	TGTGCCAGTAGCACCCAGGGGAGAGACACAGATACGCAGTATTTT
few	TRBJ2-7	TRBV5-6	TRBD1	CASSFSVGSGTAYEQYF	TGTGCCAGCAGCTTTTCCGTCGGGTCCGGGACAGCATACGAGCAGTACTTC
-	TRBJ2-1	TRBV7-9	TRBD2	CASSPLTSGRLSSYNEQFF	TGTGCCAGCAGCCCTCTGACTAGCGGGCGCCTGAGCTCCTACAATGAGCAGTTCTTC
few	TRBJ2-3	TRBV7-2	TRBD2	CASSVRLAGDTDTQYF	TGTGCCAGCAGCGTCCGACTAGCGGGTGACACAGATACGCAGTATTTT
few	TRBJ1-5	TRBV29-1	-	CSVSTVPGDYSNQPQHF	TGCAGCGTCTCGACAGTACCCGGCGATTATAGCAATCAGCCCCAGCATTTT
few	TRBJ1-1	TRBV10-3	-	CAIRPQVGTEAFF	TGTGCCATCAGACCACAGGTGGGCACTGAAGCTTTCTTT
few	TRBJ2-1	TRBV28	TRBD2	CASRPAQGVGGSGRAQFF	TGTGCCAGCAGGCCCGCACAGGGGGTGGGGGGTAGCGGGAGGGCCCAGTTCTTC
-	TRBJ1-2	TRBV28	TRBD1	CASSLTGTYGYTF	TGTGCCAGCAGCCTGACAGGGACCTATGGCTACACCTTC
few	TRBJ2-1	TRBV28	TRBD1	CASSFLGDRGMHEQFF	TGTGCCAGCAGTTTCTTAGGGGACAGGGGTATGCATGAGCAGTTCTTC
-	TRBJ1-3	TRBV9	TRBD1	CASSQGQVTSGNTIYF	TGTGCCAGCAGCCAAGGACAGGTTACCTCTGGAAACACCATATATTTT
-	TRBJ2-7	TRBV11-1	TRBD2	CASSPSGGQEQYF	TGTGCCAGCAGCCCGTCGGGGGGGCAAGAGCAGTACTTC
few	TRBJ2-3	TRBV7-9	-	CASSLVAADTQYF	TGTGCCAGCAGCTTAGTAGCGGCAGATACGCAGTATTTT
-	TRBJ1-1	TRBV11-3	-	CASGPQDMNTEAFF	TGTGCCAGCGGGCCACAGGACATGAACACTGAAGCTTTCTTT
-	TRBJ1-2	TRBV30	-	CAWNFRGQASYGYTF	TGTGCCTGGAACTTCAGAGGGCAGGCGAGCTATGGCTACACCTTC
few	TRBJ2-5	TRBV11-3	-	CASSTRTVAYF	TGTGCCAGCAGCACCCGGACAGTCGCGTACTTC
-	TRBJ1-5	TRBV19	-	CASNQQHSNQPQHF	TGTGCCAGTAACCAACAACATAGCAATCAGCCCCAGCATTTT
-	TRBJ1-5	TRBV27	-	CASSLSQNQPQHF	TGTGCCAGCAGTTTATCACAGAATCAGCCCCAGCATTTT
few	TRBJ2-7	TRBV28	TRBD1	CASLLAGQGYEQYF	TGTGCCAGCCTCCTCGCGGGACAGGGATACGAGCAGTACTTC
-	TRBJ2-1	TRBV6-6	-	CASSSHQGVGNEQFF	TGTGCCAGCAGTTCACATCAAGGGGTAGGGAATGAGCAGTTCTTC
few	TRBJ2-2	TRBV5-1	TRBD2	CASSLNGRAVDTGELFF	TGCGCCAGCAGCTTGAACGGGAGGGCGGTTGACACCGGGGAGCTGTTTTTT
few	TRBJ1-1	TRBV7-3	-	CASSLIGRSLAFF	TGTGCCAGCAGCTTAATTGGGCGAAGTCTGGCTTTCTTT